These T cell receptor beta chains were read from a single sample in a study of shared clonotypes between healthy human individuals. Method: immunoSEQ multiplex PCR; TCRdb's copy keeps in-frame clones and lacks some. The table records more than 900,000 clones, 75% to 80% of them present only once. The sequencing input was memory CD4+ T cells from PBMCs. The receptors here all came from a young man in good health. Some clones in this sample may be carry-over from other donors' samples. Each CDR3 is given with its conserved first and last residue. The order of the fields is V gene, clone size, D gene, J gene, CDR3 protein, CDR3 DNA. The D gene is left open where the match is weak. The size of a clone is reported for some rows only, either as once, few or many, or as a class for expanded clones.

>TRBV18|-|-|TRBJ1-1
CASYKGGNTEAFF
TGTGCCAGCTACAAGGGGGGGAACACTGAAGCTTTCTTT
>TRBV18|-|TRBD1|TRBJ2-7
CASSPGQGGTYEQYF
TGTGCCAGCTCGCCCGGACAGGGTGGTACTTACGAGCAGTACTTC
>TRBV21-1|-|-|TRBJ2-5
CASSKLSAGETQYF
TGTGCCAGCAGCAAACTATCCGCGGGAGAGACCCAGTACTTC
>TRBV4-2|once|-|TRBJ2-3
CASSLTRITDTQYF
TGTGCCAGCAGCTTAACCCGAATCACAGATACGCAGTATTTT
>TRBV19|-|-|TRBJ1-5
CASSLGQPQHF
TGTGCCAGTAGTCTGGGTCAGCCCCAGCATTTT
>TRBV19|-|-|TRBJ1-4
CASSPGLRRDEKLFF
TGTGCCAGTAGTCCCGGCCTCCGGCGAGATGAAAAACTGTTTTTT
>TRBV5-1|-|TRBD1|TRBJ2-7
CASRGQGVSYEQYF
TGCGCCAGCAGAGGACAGGGGGTCTCCTACGAGCAGTACTTC
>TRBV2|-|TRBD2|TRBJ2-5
CASSRTSGRVGETQYF
TGTGCCAGCAGCCGGACTAGCGGGAGGGTTGGTGAGACCCAGTACTTC
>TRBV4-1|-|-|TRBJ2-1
CASSQDKSRVSSYNEQFF
TGCGCCAGCAGCCAAGATAAGTCCCGCGTGAGCTCCTACAATGAGCAGTTCTTC
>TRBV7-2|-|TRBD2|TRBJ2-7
CASSFQTSGNYEQYF
TGTGCCAGCAGCTTTCAGACTAGCGGAAACTACGAGCAGTACTTC
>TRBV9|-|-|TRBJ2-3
CASSAGQLDTQYF
TGTGCCAGCAGCGCCGGACAGCTAGATACGCAGTATTTT
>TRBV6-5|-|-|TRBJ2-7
CASSTGTYEQYF
TGTGCCAGCTCTACGGGAACCTACGAGCAGTACTTC
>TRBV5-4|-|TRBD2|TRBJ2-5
CASSQLAGLQETQYF
TGTGCCAGCAGCCAACTAGCGGGGCTCCAAGAGACCCAGTACTTC
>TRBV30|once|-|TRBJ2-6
CAWNQANVLTF
TGTGCCTGGAACCAGGCCAACGTCCTGACTTTC
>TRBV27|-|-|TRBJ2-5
CASSLWAGRETQYF
TGTGCCAGCAGTTTATGGGCAGGGAGGGAGACCCAGTACTTC
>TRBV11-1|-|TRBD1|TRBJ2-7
CASSFTVDRGGYEQYF
TGTGCCAGCAGCTTCACGGTGGACAGGGGGGGATACGAGCAGTACTTC
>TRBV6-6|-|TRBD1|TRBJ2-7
CASSYAGTGKKYF
TGTGCCAGCAGTTACGCCGGGACAGGGAAGAAGTACTTC